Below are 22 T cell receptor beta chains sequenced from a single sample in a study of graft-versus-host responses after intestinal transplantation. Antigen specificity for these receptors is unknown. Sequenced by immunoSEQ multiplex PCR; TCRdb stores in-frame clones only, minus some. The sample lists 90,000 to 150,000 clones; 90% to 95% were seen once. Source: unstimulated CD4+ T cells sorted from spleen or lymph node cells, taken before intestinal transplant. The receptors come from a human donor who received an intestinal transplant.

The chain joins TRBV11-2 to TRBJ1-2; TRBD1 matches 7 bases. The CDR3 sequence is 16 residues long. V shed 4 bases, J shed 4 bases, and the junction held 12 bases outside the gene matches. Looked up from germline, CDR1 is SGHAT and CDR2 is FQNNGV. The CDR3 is CASSSTPPGQLYGYTF. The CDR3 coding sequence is TGTGCCAGCAGCTCAACGCCCCCGGGACAGCTCTATGGCTACACCTTC.

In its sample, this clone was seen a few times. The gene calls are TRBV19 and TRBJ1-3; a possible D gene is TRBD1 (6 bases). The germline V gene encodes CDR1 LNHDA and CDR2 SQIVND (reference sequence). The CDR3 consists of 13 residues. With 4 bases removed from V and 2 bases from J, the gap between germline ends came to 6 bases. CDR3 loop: CASSRTAGNTIYF. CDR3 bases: TGTGCCAGTAGTAGGACAGCTGGAAACACCATATATTTT.

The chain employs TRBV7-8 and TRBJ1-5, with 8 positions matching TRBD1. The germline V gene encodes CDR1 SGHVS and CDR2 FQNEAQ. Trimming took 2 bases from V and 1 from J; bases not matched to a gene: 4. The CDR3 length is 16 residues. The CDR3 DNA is TGTGCCAGCAGCTTACAAGGGACAGGAAGCAATCAGCCCCAGCATTTT. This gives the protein CASSLQGTGSNQPQHF. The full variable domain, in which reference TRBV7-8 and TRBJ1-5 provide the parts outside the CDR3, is GAGVSQSPRYKVAKRGQDVALRCDPISGHVSLFWYQQALGQGPEFLTYFQNEAQLDKSGLPSDRFFAERPEGSVSTLKIQRTQQEDSAVYLCASSLQGTGSNQPQHFGDGTRLSIL.

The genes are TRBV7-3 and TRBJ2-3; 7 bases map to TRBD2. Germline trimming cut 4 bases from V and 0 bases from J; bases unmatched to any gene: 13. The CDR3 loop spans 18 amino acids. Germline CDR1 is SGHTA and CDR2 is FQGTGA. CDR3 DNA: TGTGCCAGCAGCTCCCCCAACGGGAGGCGGGCTAGCACAGATACGCAGTATTTT. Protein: CASSSPNGRRASTDTQYF.

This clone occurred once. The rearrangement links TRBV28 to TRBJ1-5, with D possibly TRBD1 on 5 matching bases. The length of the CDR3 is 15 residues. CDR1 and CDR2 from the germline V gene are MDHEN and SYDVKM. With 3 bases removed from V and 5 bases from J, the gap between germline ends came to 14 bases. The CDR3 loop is CASSFKYRIYQPQHF. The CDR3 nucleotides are TGTGCCAGCAGTTTCAAGTACAGGATCTATCAGCCCCAGCATTTT.

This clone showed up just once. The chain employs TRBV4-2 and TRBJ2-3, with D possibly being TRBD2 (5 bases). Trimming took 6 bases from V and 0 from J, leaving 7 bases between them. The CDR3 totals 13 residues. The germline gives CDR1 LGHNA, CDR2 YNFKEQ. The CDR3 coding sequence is TGTGCCAGCAGGGACTTCAGCACAGATACGCAGTATTTT. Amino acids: CASRDFSTDTQYF.

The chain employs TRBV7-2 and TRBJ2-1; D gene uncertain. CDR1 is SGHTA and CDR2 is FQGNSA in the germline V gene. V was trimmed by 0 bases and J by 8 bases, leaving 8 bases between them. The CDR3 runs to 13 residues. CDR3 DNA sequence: TGTGCCAGCAGCTTAGCTCGCCGACATGAGCAGTTCTTC. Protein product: CASSLARRHEQFF.

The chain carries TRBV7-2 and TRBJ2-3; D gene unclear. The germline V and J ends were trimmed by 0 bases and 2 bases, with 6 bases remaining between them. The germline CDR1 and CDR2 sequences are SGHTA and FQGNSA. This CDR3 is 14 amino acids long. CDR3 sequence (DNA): TGTGCCAGCAGCTTAGCACCATACACAGATACGCAGTATTTT. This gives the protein CASSLAPYTDTQYF.

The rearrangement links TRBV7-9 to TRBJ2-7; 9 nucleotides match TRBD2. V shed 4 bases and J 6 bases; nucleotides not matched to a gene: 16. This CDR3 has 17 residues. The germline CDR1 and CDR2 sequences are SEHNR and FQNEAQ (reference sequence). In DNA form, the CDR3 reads TGTGCCAGCAGCTCGAGTGCGGGTGAAGCGGGAGGTATCGAGCAGTACTTC. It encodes CASSSSAGEAGGIEQYF.

The CDR3 DNA is TGTGCCAGCAGTCACCGGGACGCAGGCGGACAGCCCCAGCATTTT. Amino acid sequence: CASSHRDAGGQPQHF. The chain has TRBV27 and TRBJ1-5; D possibly corresponds to TRBD1 (5 bases). The CDR3 contains 15 residues. V dropped 5 bases and J dropped 7 bases, with 18 bases sitting between them. CDR1 MNHEY and CDR2 SMNVEV come from the germline V gene (reference sequence).

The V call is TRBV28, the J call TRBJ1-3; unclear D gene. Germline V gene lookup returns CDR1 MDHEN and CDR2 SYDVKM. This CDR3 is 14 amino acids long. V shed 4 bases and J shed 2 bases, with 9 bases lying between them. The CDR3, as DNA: TGTGCCAGCAGTTCTAGAGGTGCTGGAAACACCATATATTTT. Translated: CASSSRGAGNTIYF.

In DNA, the CDR3 is TGCAGCGTTGAAGGGTTCCTGGGAAACACTGAAGCTTTCTTT. Its protein is CSVEGFLGNTEAFF. The chain couples TRBV29-1 to TRBJ1-1; D is unclear. Germline CDR1 and CDR2: SQVTM and ANQGSEA. V was trimmed by 1 base and J by 2 bases, leaving 11 bases between them. The CDR3 has 14 amino acids.

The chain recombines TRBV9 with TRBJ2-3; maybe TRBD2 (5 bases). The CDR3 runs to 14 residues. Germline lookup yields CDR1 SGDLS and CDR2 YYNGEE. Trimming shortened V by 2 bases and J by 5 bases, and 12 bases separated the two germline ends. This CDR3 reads CASSVGSRRDTQYF. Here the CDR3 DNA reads TGTGCCAGCAGCGTTGGGAGTAGACGAGATACGCAGTATTTT.

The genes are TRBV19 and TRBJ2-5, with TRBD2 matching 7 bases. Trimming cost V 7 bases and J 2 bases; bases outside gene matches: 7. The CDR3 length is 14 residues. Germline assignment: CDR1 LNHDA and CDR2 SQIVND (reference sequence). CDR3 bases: TGTGCCAGTACCGATCAGGGAGGGCAAGAGACCCAGTACTTC. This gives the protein CASTDQGGQETQYF.

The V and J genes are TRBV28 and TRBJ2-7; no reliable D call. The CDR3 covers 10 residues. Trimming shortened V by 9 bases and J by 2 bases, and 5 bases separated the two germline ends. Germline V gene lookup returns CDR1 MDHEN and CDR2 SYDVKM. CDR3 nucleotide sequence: TGTGCCAGTGGCGCCTACGAGCAGTACTTC. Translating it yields CASGAYEQYF.

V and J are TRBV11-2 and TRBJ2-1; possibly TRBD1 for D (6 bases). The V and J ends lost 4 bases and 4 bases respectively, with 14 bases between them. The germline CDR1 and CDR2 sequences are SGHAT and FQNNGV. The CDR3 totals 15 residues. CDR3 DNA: TGTGCCAGCAGCTCGAGACAGGTGGGATACAATGAGCAGTTCTTC. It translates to CASSSRQVGYNEQFF.

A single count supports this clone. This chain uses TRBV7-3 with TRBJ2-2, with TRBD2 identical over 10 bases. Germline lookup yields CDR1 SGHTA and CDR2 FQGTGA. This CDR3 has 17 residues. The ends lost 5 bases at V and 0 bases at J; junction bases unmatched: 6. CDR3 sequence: CASSPGAGGPNTGELFF. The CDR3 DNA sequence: TGTGCCAGCAGCCCCGGAGCGGGAGGGCCGAACACCGGGGAGCTGTTTTTT.

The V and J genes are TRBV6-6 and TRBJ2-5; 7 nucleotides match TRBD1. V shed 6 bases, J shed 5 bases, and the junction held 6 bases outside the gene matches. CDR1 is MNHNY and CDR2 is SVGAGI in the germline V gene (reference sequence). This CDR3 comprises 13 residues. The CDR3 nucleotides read TGTGCCAGCAGGGACCAGGGGGTCGAGACCCAGTACTTC. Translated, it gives CASRDQGVETQYF.

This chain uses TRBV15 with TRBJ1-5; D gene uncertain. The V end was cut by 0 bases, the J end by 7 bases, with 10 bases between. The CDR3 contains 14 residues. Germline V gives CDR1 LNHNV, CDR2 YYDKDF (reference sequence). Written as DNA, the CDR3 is TGTGCCACCAGCAGAGAGGGAGACGGACAGCCCCAGCATTTT. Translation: CATSREGDGQPQHF. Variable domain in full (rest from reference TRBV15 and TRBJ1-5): DAMVIQNPRYQVTQFGKPVTLSCSQTLNHNVMYWYQQKSSQAPKLLFHYYDKDFNNEADTPDNFQSRRPNTSFCFLDIRSPGLGDTAMYLCATSREGDGQPQHFGDGTRLSIL.

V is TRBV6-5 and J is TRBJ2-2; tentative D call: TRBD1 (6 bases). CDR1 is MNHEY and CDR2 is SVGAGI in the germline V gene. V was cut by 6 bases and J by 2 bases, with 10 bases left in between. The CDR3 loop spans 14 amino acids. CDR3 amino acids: CASRKGHNTGELFF. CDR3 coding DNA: TGTGCCAGCAGGAAGGGACATAACACCGGGGAGCTGTTTTTT.

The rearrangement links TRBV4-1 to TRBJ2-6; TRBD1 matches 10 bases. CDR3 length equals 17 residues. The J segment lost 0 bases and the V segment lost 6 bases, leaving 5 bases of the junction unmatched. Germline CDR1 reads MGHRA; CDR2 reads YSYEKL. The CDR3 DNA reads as TGCGCCAGCAGTATGGACAGGGGGTTCTCTGGGGCCAACGTCCTGACTTTC. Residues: CASSMDRGFSGANVLTF.

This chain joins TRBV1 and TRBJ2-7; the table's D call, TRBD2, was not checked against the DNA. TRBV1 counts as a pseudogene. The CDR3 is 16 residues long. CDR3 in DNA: TGCACCAGCAGCCAAGTCTCCCCGGGAGAACGAATTGAGCAGTACTTC. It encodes CTSSQVSPGERIEQYF.